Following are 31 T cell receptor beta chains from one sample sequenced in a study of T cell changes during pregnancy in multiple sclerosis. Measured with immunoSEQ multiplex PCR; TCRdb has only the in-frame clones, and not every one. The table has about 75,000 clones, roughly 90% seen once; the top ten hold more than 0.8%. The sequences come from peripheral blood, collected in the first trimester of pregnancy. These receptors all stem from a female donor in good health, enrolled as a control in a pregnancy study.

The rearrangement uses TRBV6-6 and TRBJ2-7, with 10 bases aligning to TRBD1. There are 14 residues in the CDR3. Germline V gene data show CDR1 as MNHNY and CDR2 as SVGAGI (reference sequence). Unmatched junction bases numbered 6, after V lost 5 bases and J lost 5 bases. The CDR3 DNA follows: TGTGCCAGCAGTCCGCGGACAGGGGGGAACGAGCAGTACTTC. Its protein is CASSPRTGGNEQYF.

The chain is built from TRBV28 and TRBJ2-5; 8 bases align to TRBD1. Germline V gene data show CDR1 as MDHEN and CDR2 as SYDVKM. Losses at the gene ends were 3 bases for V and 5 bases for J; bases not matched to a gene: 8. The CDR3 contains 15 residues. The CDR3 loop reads CASSFSRAGGETQYF. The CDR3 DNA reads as TGTGCCAGCAGTTTTAGTAGGGCAGGGGGCGAGACCCAGTACTTC.

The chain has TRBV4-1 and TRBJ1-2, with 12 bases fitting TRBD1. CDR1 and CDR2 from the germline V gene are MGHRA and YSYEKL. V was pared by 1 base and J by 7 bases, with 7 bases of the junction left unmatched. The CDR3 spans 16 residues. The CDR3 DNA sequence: TGCGCCAGCAGCCAAGGGGCTGGGACAGGGGGCTTTGGCTACACCTTC. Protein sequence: CASSQGAGTGGFGYTF.

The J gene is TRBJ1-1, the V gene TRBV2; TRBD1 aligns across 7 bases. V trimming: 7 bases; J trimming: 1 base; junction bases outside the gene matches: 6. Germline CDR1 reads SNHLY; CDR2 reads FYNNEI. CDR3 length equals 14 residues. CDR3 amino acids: CASTLDRPNTEAFF. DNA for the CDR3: TGTGCCAGCACCCTGGACAGGCCGAACACTGAAGCTTTCTTT. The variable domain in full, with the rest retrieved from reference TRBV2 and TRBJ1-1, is EPEVTQTPSHQVTQMGQEVILRCVPISNHLYFYWYRQILGQKVEFLVSFYNNEISEKSEIFDDQFSVERPDGSNFTLKIRSTKLEDSAMYFCASTLDRPNTEAFFGQGTRLTVV.

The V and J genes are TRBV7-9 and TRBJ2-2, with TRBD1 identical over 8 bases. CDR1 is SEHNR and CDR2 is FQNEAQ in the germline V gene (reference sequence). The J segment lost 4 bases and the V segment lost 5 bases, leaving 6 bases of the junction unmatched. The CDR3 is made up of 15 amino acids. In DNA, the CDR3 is TGTGCCAGCAGCGCGACAGGGGTTACCACCGGGGAGCTGTTTTTT. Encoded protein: CASSATGVTTGELFF.

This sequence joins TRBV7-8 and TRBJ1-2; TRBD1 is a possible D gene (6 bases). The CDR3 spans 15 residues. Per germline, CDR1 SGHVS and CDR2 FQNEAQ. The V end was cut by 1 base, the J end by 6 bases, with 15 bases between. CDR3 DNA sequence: TGTGCCAGCAGCTTAGGTCGGGGCAGGGGCGATGGCTACACCTTC. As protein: CASSLGRGRGDGYTF.

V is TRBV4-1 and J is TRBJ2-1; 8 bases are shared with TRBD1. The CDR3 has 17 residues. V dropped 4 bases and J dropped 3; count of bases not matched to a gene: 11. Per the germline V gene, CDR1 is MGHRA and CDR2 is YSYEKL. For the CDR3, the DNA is TGCGCCAGCAGCCCCTTAAGGGCTGACAGGGGCTACAATGAGCAGTTCTTC. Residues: CASSPLRADRGYNEQFF.

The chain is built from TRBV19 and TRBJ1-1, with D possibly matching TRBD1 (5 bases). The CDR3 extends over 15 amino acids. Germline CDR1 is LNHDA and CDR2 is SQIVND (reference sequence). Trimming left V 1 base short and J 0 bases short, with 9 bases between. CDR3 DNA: TGTGCCAGTAGTATAGTTGGGGCCTTGAACACTGAAGCTTTCTTT. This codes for CASSIVGALNTEAFF.

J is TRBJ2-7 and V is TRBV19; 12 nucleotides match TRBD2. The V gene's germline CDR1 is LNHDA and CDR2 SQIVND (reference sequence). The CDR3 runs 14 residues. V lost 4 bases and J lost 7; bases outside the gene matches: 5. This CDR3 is CASSTLAGGIEQYF. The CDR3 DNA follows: TGTGCCAGTAGTACTCTAGCGGGAGGGATAGAGCAGTACTTC. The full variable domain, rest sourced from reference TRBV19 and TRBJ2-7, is DGGITQSPKYLFRKEGQNVTLSCEQNLNHDAMYWYRQDPGQGLRLIYYSQIVNDFQKGDIAEGYSVSREKKESFPLTVTSAQKNPTAFYLCASSTLAGGIEQYFGPGTRLTVT.

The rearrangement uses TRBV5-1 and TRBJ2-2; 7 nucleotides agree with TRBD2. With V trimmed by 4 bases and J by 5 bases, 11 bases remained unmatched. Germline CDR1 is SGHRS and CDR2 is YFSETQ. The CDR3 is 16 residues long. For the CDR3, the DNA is TGCGCCAGCAGCCAAGGGTCCATGGGGGGGACCGGGGAGCTGTTTTTT. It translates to CASSQGSMGGTGELFF.

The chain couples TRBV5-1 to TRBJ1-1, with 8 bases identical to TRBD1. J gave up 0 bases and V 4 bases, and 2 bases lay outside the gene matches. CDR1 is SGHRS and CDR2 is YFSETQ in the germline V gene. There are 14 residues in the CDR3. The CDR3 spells CASSMTGVNTEAFF. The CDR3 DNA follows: TGCGCCAGCAGCATGACAGGGGTGAACACTGAAGCTTTCTTT.

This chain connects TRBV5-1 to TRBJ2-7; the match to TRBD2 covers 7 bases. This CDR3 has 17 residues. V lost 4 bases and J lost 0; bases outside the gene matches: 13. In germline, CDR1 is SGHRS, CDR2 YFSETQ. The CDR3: CASSAGLDHRFSYEQYF. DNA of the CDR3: TGCGCCAGCAGCGCCGGACTAGACCATCGATTCTCCTACGAGCAGTACTTC.

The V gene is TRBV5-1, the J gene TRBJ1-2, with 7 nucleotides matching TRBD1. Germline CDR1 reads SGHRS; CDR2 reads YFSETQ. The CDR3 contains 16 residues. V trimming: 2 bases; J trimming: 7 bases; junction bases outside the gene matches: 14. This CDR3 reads CASSLVGTATVGGYTF. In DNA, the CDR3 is TGCGCCAGCAGCTTAGTCGGGACAGCTACCGTCGGTGGCTACACCTTC. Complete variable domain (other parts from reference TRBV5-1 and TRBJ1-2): KAGVTQTPRYLIKTRGQQVTLSCSPISGHRSVSWYQQTPGQGLQFLFEYFSETQRNKGNFPGRFSGRQFSNSRSEMNVSTLELGDSALYLCASSLVGTATVGGYTFGSGTRLTVV.

The CDR3 nucleotides are TGCGCCAGCAGCCAAGTATCGAGGAGGGGTTATAATTCACCCCTCCACTTT. Protein: CASSQVSRRGYNSPLHF. V usage is TRBV4-3 and J usage is TRBJ1-6; TRBD1 is a possible D gene (5 bases). CDR1 and CDR2 (germline): LGHNA, YSLEER. Trimming shortened V by 1 base and J by 4 bases, and 14 bases separated the two germline ends. The CDR3 runs to 17 residues.

CDR3 in DNA: TGTGCCAGCAGGGGGGGAGCGTTGGTGAACACTGAAGCTTTCTTT. Protein: CASRGGALVNTEAFF. J is TRBJ1-1 and V is TRBV28; D may be TRBD1 (5 bases). The CDR3 totals 15 residues. Germline V gives CDR1 MDHEN, CDR2 SYDVKM. Trimming took off 6 bases at V and 0 bases at J, with 14 bases between the two ends.

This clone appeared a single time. The CDR3 loop is CASSQDGAGDEQFF. The DNA of the CDR3 is TGTGCCAGCAGCCAAGATGGGGCGGGGGATGAGCAGTTCTTC. This chain links TRBV4-2 with TRBJ2-1, with 7 nucleotides matching TRBD2. Germline CDR1 LGHNA, CDR2 YNFKEQ. After removal of 0 bases from V and 8 bases from J, the junction contained 4 bases not matched to a gene. The CDR3 is 14 residues long.

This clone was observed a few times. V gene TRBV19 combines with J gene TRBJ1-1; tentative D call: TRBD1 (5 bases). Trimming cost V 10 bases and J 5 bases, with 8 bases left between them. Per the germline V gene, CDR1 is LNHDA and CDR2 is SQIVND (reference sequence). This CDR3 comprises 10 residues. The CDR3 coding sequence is TGTGCCACCCAGGGAACTGAAGCTTTCTTT. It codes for CATQGTEAFF.

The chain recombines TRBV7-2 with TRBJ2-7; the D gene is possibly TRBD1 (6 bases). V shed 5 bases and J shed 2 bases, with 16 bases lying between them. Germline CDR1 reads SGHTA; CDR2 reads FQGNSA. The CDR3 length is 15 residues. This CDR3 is CASSPLQGTTYEQYF. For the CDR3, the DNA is TGTGCCAGCAGCCCCCTCCAGGGGACGACCTACGAGCAGTACTTC.

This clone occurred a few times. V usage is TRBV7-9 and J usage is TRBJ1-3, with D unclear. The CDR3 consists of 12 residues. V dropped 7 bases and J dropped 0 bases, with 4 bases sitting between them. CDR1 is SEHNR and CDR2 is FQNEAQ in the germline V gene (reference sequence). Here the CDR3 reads CASKSSGNTIYF. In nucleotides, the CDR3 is TGTGCCAGCAAGAGCTCTGGAAACACCATATATTTT.

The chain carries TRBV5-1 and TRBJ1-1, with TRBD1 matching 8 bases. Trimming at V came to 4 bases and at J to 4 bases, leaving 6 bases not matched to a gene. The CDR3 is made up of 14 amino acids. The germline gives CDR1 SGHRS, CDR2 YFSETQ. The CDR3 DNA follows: TGCGCCAGCAGCCTCGGACAGGGCGTCACTGAAGCTTTCTTT. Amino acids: CASSLGQGVTEAFF.

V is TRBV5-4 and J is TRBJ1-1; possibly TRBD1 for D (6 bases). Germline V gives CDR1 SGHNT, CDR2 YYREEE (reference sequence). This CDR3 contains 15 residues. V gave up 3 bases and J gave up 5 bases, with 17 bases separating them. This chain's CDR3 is CASSWYRELGTEAFF. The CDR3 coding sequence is TGTGCCAGCAGCTGGTACAGGGAATTGGGGACTGAAGCTTTCTTT. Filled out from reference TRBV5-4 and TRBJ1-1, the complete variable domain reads ETGVTQSPTHLIKTRGQQVTLRCSSQSGHNTVSWYQQALGQGPQFIFQYYREEENGRGNFPPRFSGLQFPNYSSELNVNALELDDSALYLCASSWYRELGTEAFFGQGTRLTVV.

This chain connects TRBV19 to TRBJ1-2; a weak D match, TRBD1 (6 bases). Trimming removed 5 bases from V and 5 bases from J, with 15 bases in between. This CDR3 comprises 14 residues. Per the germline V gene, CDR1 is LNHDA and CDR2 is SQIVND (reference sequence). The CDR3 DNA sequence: TGTGCCAGTAGTGCCGGACAGCTGGGGTATGGCTACACCTTC. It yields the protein CASSAGQLGYGYTF.

The CDR3 region has the DNA TGTGCCAGCAGCTTATTCTTGGAGACCTCGCAGTTCTTC. Amino acid sequence: CASSLFLETSQFF. V gene TRBV7-6 combines with J gene TRBJ2-1; no clear D gene. This CDR3 has 13 amino acids. Germline values: CDR1 SGHVS, CDR2 FNYEAQ. The ends were cut back, 2 bases at V and 12 bases at J, with 14 bases in the middle.

The CDR3 sequence is CASSDRQGSNEKLFF. The CDR3 DNA reads as TGTGCCAGCAGCGACCGACAGGGCTCTAATGAAAAACTGTTTTTT. The chain combines TRBV7-9 with TRBJ1-4; 7 bases are shared with TRBD1. The CDR3 runs to 15 residues. V shed 5 bases and J 3 bases; nucleotides not matched to a gene: 6. In germline, CDR1 is SEHNR, CDR2 FQNEAQ (reference sequence).

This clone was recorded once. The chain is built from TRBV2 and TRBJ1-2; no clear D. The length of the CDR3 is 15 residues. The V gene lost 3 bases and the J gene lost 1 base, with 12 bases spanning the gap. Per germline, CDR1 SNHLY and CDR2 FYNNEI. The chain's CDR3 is CASSDVRRSNYGYTF. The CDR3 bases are TGTGCCAGCAGTGATGTCAGACGGAGTAACTATGGCTACACCTTC.

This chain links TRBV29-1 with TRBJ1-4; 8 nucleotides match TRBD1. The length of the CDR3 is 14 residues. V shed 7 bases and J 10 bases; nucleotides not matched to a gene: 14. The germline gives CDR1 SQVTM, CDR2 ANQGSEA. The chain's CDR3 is CSALPTGVEGKLFF. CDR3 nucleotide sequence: TGCAGCGCTTTACCGACAGGGGTGGAAGGAAAACTGTTTTTT.

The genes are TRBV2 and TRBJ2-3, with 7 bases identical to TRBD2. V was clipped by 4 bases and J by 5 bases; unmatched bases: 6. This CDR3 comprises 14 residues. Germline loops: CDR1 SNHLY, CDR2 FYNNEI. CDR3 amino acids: CASSVGGSGDTQYF. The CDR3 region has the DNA TGTGCCAGCAGTGTGGGGGGGTCGGGAGATACGCAGTATTTT.

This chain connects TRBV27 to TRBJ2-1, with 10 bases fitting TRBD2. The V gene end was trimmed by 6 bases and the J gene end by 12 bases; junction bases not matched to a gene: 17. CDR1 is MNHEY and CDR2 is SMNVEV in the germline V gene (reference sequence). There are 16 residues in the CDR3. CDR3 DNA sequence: TGTGCCAGCAGACAAGTAGCGGGGGGCCGATCTCGGGGGCAGTTCTTC. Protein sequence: CASRQVAGGRSRGQFF.

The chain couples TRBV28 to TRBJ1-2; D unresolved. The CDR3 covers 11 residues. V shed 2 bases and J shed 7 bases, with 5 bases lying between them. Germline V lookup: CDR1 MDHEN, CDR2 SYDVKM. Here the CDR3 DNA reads TGTGCCAGCAGTTTAAGAGGTGGCTACACCTTC. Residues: CASSLRGGYTF.

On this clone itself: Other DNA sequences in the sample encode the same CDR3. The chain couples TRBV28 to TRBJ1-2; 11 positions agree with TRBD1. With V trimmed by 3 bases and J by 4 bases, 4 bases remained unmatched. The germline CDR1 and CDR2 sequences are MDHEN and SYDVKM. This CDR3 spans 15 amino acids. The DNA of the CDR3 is TGTGCCAGCAGTTTGGGGACAGGGGGGGGCTATGGCTACACCTTC. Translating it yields CASSLGTGGGYGYTF.

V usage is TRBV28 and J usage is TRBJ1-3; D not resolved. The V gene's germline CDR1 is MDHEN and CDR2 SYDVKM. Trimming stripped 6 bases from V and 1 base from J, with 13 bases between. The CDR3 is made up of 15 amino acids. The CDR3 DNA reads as TGTGCCAGCAGACGAGAGGGCCGTTCTGGAAACACCATATATTTT. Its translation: CASRREGRSGNTIYF.